This passage covers 24 T cell receptor beta chains from one sample sequenced in a study of blood T cell repertoires in COVID-19. Sequenced by immunoSEQ multiplex PCR; TCRdb stores in-frame clones only, minus some. The data contain 350,000 or so clones, more than 70% of them singletons. The sequenced material came from peripheral blood. These receptors were collected from a man under 40 with active or convalescent COVID-19.

This chain joins TRBV29-1 and TRBJ1-2; a possible D gene is TRBD1 (6 bases). Germline V lookup: CDR1 SQVTM, CDR2 ANQGSEA. The ends were cut back, 4 bases at V and 0 bases at J, with 15 bases in the middle. The CDR3 length is 15 residues. The CDR3 DNA reads as TGCAGCGTTGTAGGACGGGACACCCCTAACTATGGCTACACCTTC. Translated, it gives CSVVGRDTPNYGYTF. Looking up the rest from reference TRBV29-1 and TRBJ1-2 gives the full variable domain: SAVISQKPSRDICQRGTSLTIQCQVDSQVTMMFWYRQQPGQSLTLIATANQGSEATYESGFVIDKFPISRPNLTFSTLTVSNMSPEDSSIYLCSVVGRDTPNYGYTFGSGTRLTVV.

The chain uses TRBV2 and TRBJ1-3; 11 positions agree with TRBD1. The CDR3 has 15 amino acids. Trimming took 6 bases from V and 1 from J; bases not matched to a gene: 2. CDR1 and CDR2 (germline): SNHLY, FYNNEI. CDR3 amino acids: CASRGTGGSGNTIYF. In DNA, the CDR3 is TGTGCCAGCAGAGGGACAGGGGGTTCTGGAAACACCATATATTTT. The complete variable domain, with remaining parts taken from reference TRBV2 and TRBJ1-3, reads EPEVTQTPSHQVTQMGQEVILRCVPISNHLYFYWYRQILGQKVEFLVSFYNNEISEKSEIFDDQFSVERPDGSNFTLKIRSTKLEDSAMYFCASRGTGGSGNTIYFGEGSWLTVV.

The chain links TRBV5-1 to TRBJ2-1; D might be TRBD2 (5 bases). The CDR3 length is 16 residues. The germline CDR1 and CDR2 sequences are SGHRS and YFSETQ. V lost 4 bases, J lost 9 bases, and 23 bases lay in between. CDR3 in amino acids: CASSPLAAEQSGEQFF. The CDR3 region has the DNA TGCGCCAGCAGCCCCCTGGCAGCGGAGCAGTCGGGTGAGCAGTTCTTC.

About this clone itself: At the DNA level, this CDR3 is encoded by other sequences in the same sample as well. V usage is TRBV2 and J usage is TRBJ1-1; D is unclear. Germline V gene sequence: CDR1 SNHLY, CDR2 FYNNEI. The CDR3 has 13 amino acids. Deletions cut 1 base from V and 3 bases from J, with 6 bases between. The CDR3 bases are TGTGCCAGCAGTGAAGGGGCTTACACTGAAGCTTTCTTT. It encodes CASSEGAYTEAFF.

The chain uses TRBV7-8 and TRBJ2-7; D is perhaps TRBD1 (5 bases). Trimming removed 1 base from V and 2 bases from J, with 18 bases in between. CDR1 and CDR2 from the germline V gene are SGHVS and FQNEAQ. The CDR3 is 17 amino acids. The CDR3 nucleotides are TGTGCCAGCAGCTTAGTTCGCGGCGGACATTTTACCTACGAGCAGTACTTC. Amino acid sequence: CASSLVRGGHFTYEQYF.

The genes are TRBV14 and TRBJ2-6; TRBD2 might be the D (6 bases). CDR3 size: 16 residues. The germline V gene has CDR1 SGHDN and CDR2 FVKESK. V lost 6 bases to trimming and J lost 0 bases, with 12 bases between them. CDR3 nucleotide sequence: TGTGCCAGCAGTCGGGACTTTAGCTCTGGGGCCAACGTCCTGACTTTC. It translates to CASSRDFSSGANVLTF.

This chain joins TRBV25-1 and TRBJ1-2; a weak D match, TRBD1 (5 bases). CDR1 and CDR2 from the germline V gene are MGHDK and SYGVNS. CDR3 length: 13 residues. V shed 3 bases and J shed 4 bases, with 9 bases lying between them. The CDR3 DNA follows: TGTGCCAGCAGTGACCTGGGGCTCTATGGCTACACCTTC. Its protein product is CASSDLGLYGYTF.

The genes are TRBV25-1 and TRBJ1-3, with 7 positions matching TRBD1. The CDR3 consists of 16 residues. Germline assignment: CDR1 MGHDK and CDR2 SYGVNS. The trim removed 5 bases at V and 0 bases at J, leaving 7 bases unmatched. The CDR3 bases are TGTGCCAGCAGTTCAAACAGGGGCCGCTCTGGAAACACCATATATTTT. The encoded protein is CASSSNRGRSGNTIYF.

This rearrangement joins TRBV7-2 to TRBJ2-3; 9 bases match TRBD2. The CDR3 loop spans 17 amino acids. The ends lost 5 bases at V and 3 bases at J; junction bases unmatched: 12. Per germline, CDR1 SGHTA and CDR2 FQGNSA. CDR3 nucleotide sequence: TGTGCCAGCAGCCCCCAGAGCGGGAGGTGGGGTACAGATACGCAGTATTTT. Residues: CASSPQSGRWGTDTQYF. Filled out from reference TRBV7-2 and TRBJ2-3, the complete variable domain reads GAGVSQSPSNKVTEKGKDVELRCDPISGHTALYWYRQSLGQGLEFLIYFQGNSAPDKSGLPSDRFSAERTGGSVSTLTIQRTQQEDSAVYLCASSPQSGRWGTDTQYFGPGTRLTVL.

This clone occurred once. This chain links TRBV27 with TRBJ1-5; perhaps TRBD1 as D (5 bases). Deletions cut 8 bases from V and 5 bases from J, with 13 bases between. The germline V gene has CDR1 MNHEY and CDR2 SMNVEV (reference sequence). The CDR3 contains 13 residues. CDR3: CASGPGGYQPQHF. The CDR3 nucleotides are TGTGCCAGCGGACCCGGGGGTTATCAGCCCCAGCATTTT.

This clone was counted once. V is TRBV7-9 and J is TRBJ1-2, with 7 positions matching TRBD1. Germline V gene data show CDR1 as SEHNR and CDR2 as FQNEAQ (reference sequence). This CDR3 contains 15 residues. The V and J ends lost 5 bases and 5 bases, in that order; junction bases with no gene match: 11. The CDR3 protein is CASSTGSGTEYGYTF. The DNA for the CDR3 is TGTGCCAGCAGCACCGGTAGCGGGACAGAATATGGCTACACCTTC.

The chain couples TRBV6-5 to TRBJ1-5; the D is unclear. The germline V and J ends were trimmed by 8 bases and 2 bases, with 16 bases remaining between them. The CDR3 is made up of 15 amino acids. Per the germline V gene, CDR1 is MNHEY and CDR2 is SVGAGI. The CDR3 here is CASSHRAGGNQPQHF. CDR3 DNA sequence: TGTGCCAGCTCGCACCGAGCCGGTGGCAATCAGCCCCAGCATTTT.

This chain uses TRBV4-2 with TRBJ2-7; a weak D match, TRBD1 (6 bases). This CDR3 is built from 15 residues. Trimming took 1 base from V and 2 from J, leaving 12 bases between them. Per germline, CDR1 LGHNA and CDR2 YNFKEQ. Here the CDR3 reads CASSQAYRAAYEQYF. The CDR3 region has the DNA TGTGCCAGCAGCCAAGCGTACAGGGCGGCCTACGAGCAGTACTTC.

V gene TRBV19 combines with J gene TRBJ1-2, with 8 positions matching TRBD1. V shed 6 bases, J shed 4 bases, and the junction held 10 bases outside the gene matches. The germline V gene encodes CDR1 LNHDA and CDR2 SQIVND (reference sequence). The CDR3 covers 15 residues. CDR3 region: CASRTGQGESYGYTF. Here the CDR3 DNA reads TGTGCCAGTAGGACTGGACAGGGAGAAAGCTATGGCTACACCTTC.

This chain joins TRBV27 and TRBJ1-6, with D possibly TRBD1 on 6 matching bases. The germline CDR1 and CDR2 sequences are MNHEY and SMNVEV (reference sequence). V lost 8 bases to trimming and J lost 6 bases, with 14 bases between them. The CDR3 runs 14 residues. CDR3 region: CASRLQGFNSPLHF. For the CDR3, the DNA is TGTGCCAGCCGTCTACAGGGTTTTAATTCACCCCTCCACTTT.

The sample holds a few counts of this clone. CDR3 sequence: CASTLDRLYNEQFF. The CDR3 coding sequence is TGTGCCAGCACCTTGGACAGGCTATACAATGAGCAGTTCTTC. The chain carries TRBV7-2 and TRBJ2-1; 7 bases line up with TRBD1. The CDR3 spans 14 residues. The ends lost 7 bases at V and 4 bases at J; junction bases unmatched: 7. In germline, CDR1 is SGHTA, CDR2 FQGNSA.

The rearrangement links TRBV7-2 to TRBJ2-3, with 9 bases identical to TRBD2. The V gene end was trimmed by 5 bases and the J gene end by 5 bases; junction bases not matched to a gene: 8. The CDR3 is 15 residues long. Germline lookup yields CDR1 SGHTA and CDR2 FQGNSA. CDR3 DNA sequence: TGTGCCAGCAGCAATAGCGGGGGCCGGGAAGATACGCAGTATTTT. The encoded protein is CASSNSGGREDTQYF.

This clone was counted between two and nine times. V and J are TRBV2 and TRBJ2-2; TRBD1 matches at 7 bases. Germline V gene data show CDR1 as SNHLY and CDR2 as FYNNEI. J gave up 4 bases and V 4 bases, and 6 bases lay outside the gene matches. The CDR3 is 15 amino acids. Written as DNA, the CDR3 is TGTGCCAGCAGTGGAAGGGGGCTGGGCACCGGGGAGCTGTTTTTT. This sequence encodes CASSGRGLGTGELFF. Using reference TRBV2 and TRBJ2-2 for the parts outside the CDR3, the full variable domain is EPEVTQTPSHQVTQMGQEVILRCVPISNHLYFYWYRQILGQKVEFLVSFYNNEISEKSEIFDDQFSVERPDGSNFTLKIRSTKLEDSAMYFCASSGRGLGTGELFFGEGSRLTVL.

The chain is built from TRBV2 and TRBJ2-3; 11 bases line up with TRBD2. Per germline, CDR1 SNHLY and CDR2 FYNNEI. With V trimmed by 6 bases and J by 0 bases, 5 bases remained unmatched. The CDR3 extends over 16 amino acids. The CDR3 is CASRTLAGASTDTQYF. The CDR3 nucleotides read TGTGCCAGCAGGACACTAGCGGGGGCTAGCACAGATACGCAGTATTTT.

The chain uses TRBV5-6 and TRBJ2-1, with 9 bases fitting TRBD1. Germline V CDR1 and CDR2: SGHDT, YYEEEE. The CDR3 has 15 amino acids. The V gene end was trimmed by 5 bases and the J gene end by 4 bases; junction bases not matched to a gene: 7. This CDR3 is CASSLQGAGYNEQFF. The CDR3 DNA follows: TGTGCCAGCAGTTTACAGGGGGCTGGTTACAATGAGCAGTTCTTC.

This chain connects TRBV13 to TRBJ1-6; D is unresolved. V was clipped by 3 bases and J by 7 bases, with 10 bases between them. Germline V lookup: CDR1 PRHDT, CDR2 FYEKMQ (reference sequence). The CDR3 is made up of 14 amino acids. The CDR3 DNA is TGTGCCAGCAGCTTGGCCGAGGGAAATTCACCCCTCCACTTT. The encoded protein is CASSLAEGNSPLHF.

The count of this clone is one. This chain uses TRBV5-1 with TRBJ1-1; D not resolved. V lost 4 bases and J 3 bases, leaving 13 bases between the germline ends. CDR3 size: 14 residues. Per the germline V gene, CDR1 is SGHRS and CDR2 is YFSETQ. DNA of the CDR3: TGCGCCAGCAGCGGAGGGCCCAAACACACTGAAGCTTTCTTT. It encodes CASSGGPKHTEAFF.

The chain recombines TRBV4-2 with TRBJ2-7; 7 bases map to TRBD1. Germline V gene sequence: CDR1 LGHNA, CDR2 YNFKEQ. The CDR3 length is 15 residues. Unmatched junction bases numbered 6, after V lost 1 base and J lost 3 bases. The CDR3 loop is CASSQVQGSGYEQYF. The CDR3 DNA follows: TGTGCCAGCAGCCAAGTACAGGGGAGCGGCTACGAGCAGTACTTC.

V and J are TRBV19 and TRBJ2-4; a weak D match, TRBD1 (6 bases). V was shortened by 5 bases and J by 1 base, with 15 bases between the two germline ends. Germline-derived CDR1 and CDR2 are LNHDA and SQIVND (reference sequence). This CDR3 spans 16 amino acids. CDR3 in DNA: TGTGCCAGTAGTTATGGGGGCGGCAGGGCCAAAAACATTCAGTACTTC. It is translated as CASSYGGGRAKNIQYF.